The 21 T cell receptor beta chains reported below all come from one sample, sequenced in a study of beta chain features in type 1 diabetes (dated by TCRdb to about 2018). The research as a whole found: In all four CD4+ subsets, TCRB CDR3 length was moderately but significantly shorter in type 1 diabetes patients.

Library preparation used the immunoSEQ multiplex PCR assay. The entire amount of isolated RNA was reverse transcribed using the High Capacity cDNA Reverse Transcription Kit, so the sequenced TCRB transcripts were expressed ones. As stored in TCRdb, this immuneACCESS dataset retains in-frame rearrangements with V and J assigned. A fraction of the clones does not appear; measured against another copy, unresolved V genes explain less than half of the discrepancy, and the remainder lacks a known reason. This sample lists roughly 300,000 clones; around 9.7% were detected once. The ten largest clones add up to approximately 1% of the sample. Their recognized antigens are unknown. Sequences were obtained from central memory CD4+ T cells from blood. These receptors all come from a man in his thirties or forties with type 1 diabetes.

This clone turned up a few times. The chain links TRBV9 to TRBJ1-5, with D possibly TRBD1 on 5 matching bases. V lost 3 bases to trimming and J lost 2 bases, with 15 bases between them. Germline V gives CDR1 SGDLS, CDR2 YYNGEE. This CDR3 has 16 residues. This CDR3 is CASSGKVGGGNQPQHF. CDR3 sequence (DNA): TGTGCCAGCAGCGGGAAGGTAGGAGGGGGCAATCAGCCCCAGCATTTT. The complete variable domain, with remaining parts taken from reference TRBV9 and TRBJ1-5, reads DSGVTQTPKHLITATGQRVTLRCSPRSGDLSVYWYQQSLDQGLQFLIQYYNGEERAKGNILERFSAQQFPDLHSELNLSSLELGDSALYFCASSGKVGGGNQPQHFGDGTRLSIL.

In nucleotides, the CDR3 is TGCACCAGCAGGCTGATACCGGGACTAGCATCCTACAATGAGCAGTTCTTC. Its translation is CTSRLIPGLASYNEQFF. The chain recombines TRBV1 with TRBJ2-1; the D call in the table, TRBD2, was not verified against the DNA. TRBV1 is shown as a pseudogene. The CDR3 is made up of 17 amino acids.

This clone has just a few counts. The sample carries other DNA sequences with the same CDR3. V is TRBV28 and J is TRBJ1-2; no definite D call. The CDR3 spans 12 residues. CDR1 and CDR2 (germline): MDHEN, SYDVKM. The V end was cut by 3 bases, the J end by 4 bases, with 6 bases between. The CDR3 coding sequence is TGTGCCAGCAGTTTGCGGAGCTATGGCTACACCTTC. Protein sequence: CASSLRSYGYTF.

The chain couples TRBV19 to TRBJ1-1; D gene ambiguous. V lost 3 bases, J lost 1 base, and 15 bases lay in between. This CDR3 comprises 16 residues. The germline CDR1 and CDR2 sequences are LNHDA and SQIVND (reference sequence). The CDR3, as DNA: TGTGCCAGTAGTATCCCCAGGTCGCCGCGGAACACTGAAGCTTTCTTT. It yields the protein CASSIPRSPRNTEAFF.

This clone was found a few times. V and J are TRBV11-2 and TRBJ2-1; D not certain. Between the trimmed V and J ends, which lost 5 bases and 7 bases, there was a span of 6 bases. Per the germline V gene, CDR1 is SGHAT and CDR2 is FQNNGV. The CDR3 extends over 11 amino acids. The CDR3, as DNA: TGTGCCAGCAGCCCCGCGAATGAGCAGTTCTTC. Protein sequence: CASSPANEQFF.

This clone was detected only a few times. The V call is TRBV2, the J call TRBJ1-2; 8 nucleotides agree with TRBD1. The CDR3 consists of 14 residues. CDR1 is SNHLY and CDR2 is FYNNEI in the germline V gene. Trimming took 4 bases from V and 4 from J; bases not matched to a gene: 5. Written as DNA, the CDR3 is TGTGCCAGCAGTGCCGACAGGGGTAGCTATGGCTACACCTTC. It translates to CASSADRGSYGYTF.

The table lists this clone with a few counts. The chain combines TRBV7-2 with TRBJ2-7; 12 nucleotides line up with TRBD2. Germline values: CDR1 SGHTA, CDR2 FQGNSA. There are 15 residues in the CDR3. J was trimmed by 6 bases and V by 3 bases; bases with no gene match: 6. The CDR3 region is CASSFQVTSGGEQYF. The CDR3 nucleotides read TGTGCCAGCAGCTTCCAGGTGACTAGCGGGGGCGAGCAGTACTTC.

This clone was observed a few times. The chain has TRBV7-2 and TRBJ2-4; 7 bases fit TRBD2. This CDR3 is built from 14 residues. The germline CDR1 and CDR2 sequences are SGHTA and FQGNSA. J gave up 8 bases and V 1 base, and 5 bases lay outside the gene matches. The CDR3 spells CASSLGQGGHIQYF. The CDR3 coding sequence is TGTGCCAGCAGCTTAGGCCAGGGAGGGCACATTCAGTACTTC. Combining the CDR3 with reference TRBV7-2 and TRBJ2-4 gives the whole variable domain GAGVSQSPSNKVTEKGKDVELRCDPISGHTALYWYRQSLGQGLEFLIYFQGNSAPDKSGLPSDRFSAERTGGSVSTLTIQRTQQEDSAVYLCASSLGQGGHIQYFGAGTRLSVL.

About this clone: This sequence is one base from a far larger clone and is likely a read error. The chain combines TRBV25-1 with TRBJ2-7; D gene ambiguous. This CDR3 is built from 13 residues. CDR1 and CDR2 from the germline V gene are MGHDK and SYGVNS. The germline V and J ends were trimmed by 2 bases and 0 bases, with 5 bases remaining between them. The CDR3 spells CASSEAPSYEQYF. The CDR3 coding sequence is TGTGCCAGCAGTGAAGCTCCCTCCTACGAGCAGTACTTC.

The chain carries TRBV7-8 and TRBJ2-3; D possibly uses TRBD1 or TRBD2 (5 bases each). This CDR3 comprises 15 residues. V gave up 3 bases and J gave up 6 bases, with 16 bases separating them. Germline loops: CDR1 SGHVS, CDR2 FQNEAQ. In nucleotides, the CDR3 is TGTGCCAGCAGCTTGGCCGGGGCCGCCCAGGATACGCAGTATTTT. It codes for CASSLAGAAQDTQYF.

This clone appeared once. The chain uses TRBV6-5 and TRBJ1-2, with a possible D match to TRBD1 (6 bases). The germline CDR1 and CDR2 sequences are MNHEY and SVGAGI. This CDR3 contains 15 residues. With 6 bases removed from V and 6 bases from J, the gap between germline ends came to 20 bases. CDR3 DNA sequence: TGTGCCAGCAGCCAGGCAGGGGCGGTAGGGAATGGCTACACCTTC. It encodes CASSQAGAVGNGYTF.

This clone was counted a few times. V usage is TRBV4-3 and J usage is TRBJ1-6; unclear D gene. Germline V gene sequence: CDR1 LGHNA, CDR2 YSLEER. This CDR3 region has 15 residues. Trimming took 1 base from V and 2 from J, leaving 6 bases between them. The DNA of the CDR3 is TGCGCCAGCAGCCAAGGGGAAGCCTATAATTCACCCCTCCACTTT. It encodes CASSQGEAYNSPLHF.

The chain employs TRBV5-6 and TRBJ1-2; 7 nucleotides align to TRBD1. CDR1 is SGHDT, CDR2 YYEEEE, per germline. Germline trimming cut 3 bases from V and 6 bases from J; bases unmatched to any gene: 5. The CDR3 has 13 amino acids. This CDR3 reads CASSSTGLDGYTF. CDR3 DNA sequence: TGTGCCAGCAGCTCGACAGGGTTAGATGGCTACACCTTC.

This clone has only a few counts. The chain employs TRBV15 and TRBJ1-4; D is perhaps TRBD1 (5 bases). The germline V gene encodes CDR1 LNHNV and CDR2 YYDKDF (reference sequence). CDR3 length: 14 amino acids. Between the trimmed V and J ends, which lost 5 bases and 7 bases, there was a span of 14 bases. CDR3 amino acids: CATSSAGSGEKLFF. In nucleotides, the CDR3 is TGTGCCACCAGCTCTGCAGGGAGCGGTGAAAAACTGTTTTTT.

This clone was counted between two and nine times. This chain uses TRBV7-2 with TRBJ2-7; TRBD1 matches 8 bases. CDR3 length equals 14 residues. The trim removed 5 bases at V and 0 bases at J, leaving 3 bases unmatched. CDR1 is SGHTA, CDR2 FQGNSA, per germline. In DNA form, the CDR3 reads TGTGCCAGCAGCCGGACAGGGAGCTCCTACGAGCAGTACTTC. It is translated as CASSRTGSSYEQYF.

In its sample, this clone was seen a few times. Here the CDR3 reads CASSPIRDRGGDEQYF. CDR3 nucleotide sequence: TGTGCCAGCAGTCCAATCCGGGACCGCGGTGGGGACGAGCAGTACTTC. V usage is TRBV27 and J usage is TRBJ2-7; D may be TRBD1 or TRBD2 (5 bases each). The germline V gene has CDR1 MNHEY and CDR2 SMNVEV (reference sequence). CDR3 length: 16 amino acids. Between the trimmed V and J ends, which lost 5 bases and 5 bases, there was a span of 22 bases.

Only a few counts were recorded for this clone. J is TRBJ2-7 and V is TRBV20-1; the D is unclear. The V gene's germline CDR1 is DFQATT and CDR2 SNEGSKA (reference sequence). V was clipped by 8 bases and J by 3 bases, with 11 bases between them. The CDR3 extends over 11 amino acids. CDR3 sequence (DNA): TGCAGTCCCTTCTCCAGCTACGAGCAGTACTTC. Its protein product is CSPFSSYEQYF.

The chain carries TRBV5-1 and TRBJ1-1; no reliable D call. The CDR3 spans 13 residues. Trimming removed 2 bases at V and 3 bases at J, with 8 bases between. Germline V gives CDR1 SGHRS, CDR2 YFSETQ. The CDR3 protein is CASSFGGYTEAFF. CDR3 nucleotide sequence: TGCGCCAGCAGCTTCGGCGGTTACACTGAAGCTTTCTTT.

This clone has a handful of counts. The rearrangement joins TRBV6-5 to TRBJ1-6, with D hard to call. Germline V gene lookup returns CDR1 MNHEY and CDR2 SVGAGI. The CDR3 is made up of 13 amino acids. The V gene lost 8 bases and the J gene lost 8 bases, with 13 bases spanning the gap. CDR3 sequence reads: CASGPHRDSPLHF. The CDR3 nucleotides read TGTGCCAGCGGTCCCCACCGGGATTCACCCCTCCACTTT.

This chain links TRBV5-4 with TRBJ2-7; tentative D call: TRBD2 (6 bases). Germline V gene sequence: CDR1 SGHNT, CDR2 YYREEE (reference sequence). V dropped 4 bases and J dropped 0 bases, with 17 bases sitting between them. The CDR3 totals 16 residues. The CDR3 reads CASSPGVRGVSYEQYF. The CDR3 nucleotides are TGTGCCAGCAGCCCGGGAGTGAGGGGCGTCTCCTACGAGCAGTACTTC.

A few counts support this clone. In DNA form, the CDR3 reads TGTGCCAGCAGCGTATATAGCAATCAGCCCCAGCATTTT. Protein product: CASSVYSNQPQHF. V and J are TRBV2 and TRBJ1-5; D call uncertain. The length of the CDR3 is 13 residues. Germline assignment: CDR1 SNHLY and CDR2 FYNNEI. V was cut by 6 bases and J by 0 bases, with 6 bases left in between.